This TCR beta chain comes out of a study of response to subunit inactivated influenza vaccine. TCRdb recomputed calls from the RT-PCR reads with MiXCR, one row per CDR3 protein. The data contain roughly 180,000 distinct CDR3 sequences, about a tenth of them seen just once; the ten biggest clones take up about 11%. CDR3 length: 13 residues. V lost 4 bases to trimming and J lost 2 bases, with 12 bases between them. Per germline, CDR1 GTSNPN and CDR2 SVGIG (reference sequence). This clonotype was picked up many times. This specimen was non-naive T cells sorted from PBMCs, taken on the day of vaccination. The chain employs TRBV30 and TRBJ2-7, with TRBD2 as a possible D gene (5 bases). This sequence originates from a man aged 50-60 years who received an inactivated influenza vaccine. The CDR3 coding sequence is TGTGCCTGGAAGGACTTTTCGACCTACGAGCAGTACTTC. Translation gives CAWKDFSTYEQYF.